A selection of T cell receptor beta chains follows, all from one sample in a study of beta chain features in type 1 diabetes. Here immunoSEQ multiplex PCR was the method, and the copy in TCRdb shows in-frame clones only, minus some. The top ten hold 0.45% to 0.6% of the sample, which has 150,000 to 190,000 clones, 9% to 12% seen once. Specimen: central memory CD4+ T cells from blood. All receptors derive from a man aged 25-40 years with type 1 diabetes. Both conserved end residues are part of each CDR3. D genes are given only for firm matches. Clone size appears in some rows only: once, few, many, or a class for an expanded clone.

TGCAGCGTTCGGGGGGGGAGATCGAGCTACGAGCAGTACTTC	CSVRGGRSSYEQYF	NA	TRBV29-1	TRBJ2-7	TRBD2
TGCAGCGCCGGGACAGCAGAGAACTATGGCTACACCTTC	CSAGTAENYGYTF	NA	TRBV29-1	TRBJ1-2	TRBD1
TGTGCCAGCAGCTTCAACGGGGAACCGTACAATGAGCAGTTCTTC	CASSFNGEPYNEQFF	few	TRBV5-5	TRBJ2-1	NA
TGTGCCAGCAGCGTAGCGGGAGGAGCCTACGAGCAGTACTTC	CASSVAGGAYEQYF	NA	TRBV13	TRBJ2-7	TRBD2
TGTGCCAGCAGCCAAGATGTCGGTGGGCAGTTCTTC	CASSQDVGGQFF	NA	TRBV14	TRBJ2-1	NA
TGTGCCTGGAGTGTAGATAGGGGCCTGGGCGAGCAGTACTTC	CAWSVDRGLGEQYF	NA	TRBV30	TRBJ2-7	NA
TGTGCCAGCGGGAGAGCTGGTGACGAGCAGTACTTC	CASGRAGDEQYF	NA	TRBV5-4	TRBJ2-7	NA
TGTGCCAGCAGCGTAGGCTTGGACAGGGACACTGAAGCTTTCTTT	CASSVGLDRDTEAFF	NA	TRBV9	TRBJ1-1	TRBD1
TGTGCCAGCAGCCGACCTCTAGCGGGAGGGCTAGAGACCCAGTACTTC	CASSRPLAGGLETQYF	few	TRBV11-2	TRBJ2-5	TRBD2
TGTGCCAGCAGCTTACAGGCCCAGATGAACACTGAAGCTTTCTTT	CASSLQAQMNTEAFF	few	TRBV5-4	TRBJ1-1	NA
TGTGCCAGCAGCCAATCCCTAGCGGTCAAAGAACTCTACGAGCAGTACTTC	CASSQSLAVKELYEQYF	NA	TRBV4-2	TRBJ2-7	TRBD2
TGTGCCAGCAGCTCATGGACAGGGGGCACTACCGGGGAGCTGTTTTTT	CASSSWTGGTTGELFF	few	TRBV5-6	TRBJ2-2	TRBD1
TGTGCCTGGAGGGTCAATCTAGCGGGATCCGGGGAGCTGTTTTTT	CAWRVNLAGSGELFF	NA	TRBV30	TRBJ2-2	TRBD2
TGTGCCAGTAGCGCCACGACTAGCGGGAGGGGGGATGAGCAGTTCTTC	CASSATTSGRGDEQFF	NA	TRBV19	TRBJ2-1	TRBD2
TGTGCCAGCAGCTTGGGACTAGCGGGTGAGCAGTACTTC	CASSLGLAGEQYF	few	TRBV5-6	TRBJ2-7	TRBD2
TGCGCCAGCAGCTTGGTAGCTAGCAGCCAAGAGACCCAGTACTTC	CASSLVASSQETQYF	few	TRBV5-1	TRBJ2-5	NA
TGTGCCAGCAGTTTACAGGGCGTCAATGAGCAGTTCTTC	CASSLQGVNEQFF	NA	TRBV27	TRBJ2-1	NA
TGTGCCAGCAGCCAAGGACGCTCTAGGGAGGGTAGCTACGAGCAGTACTTC	CASSQGRSREGSYEQYF	NA	TRBV4-2	TRBJ2-7	TRBD2
TGTGCCAGCAGCTTAGGTAGCGGGGCTCACAATGAGCAGTTCTTC	CASSLGSGAHNEQFF	NA	TRBV7-8	TRBJ2-1	TRBD2
TGCGCCAGCAGCCAAGTCAACAGCTACGAGCAGTACTTC	CASSQVNSYEQYF	NA	TRBV4-3	TRBJ2-7	NA
TGTGCCAGCGGCATAAAGGACAACTACAATGAGCAGTTCTTC	CASGIKDNYNEQFF	NA	TRBV7-9	TRBJ2-1	NA
TGTGCCAGCAGCCCCGGGACTCAGTCCTACAATGAGCAGTTCTTC	CASSPGTQSYNEQFF	few	TRBV5-6	TRBJ2-1	NA
TGTGCCAGCAGCTTGGGGCGGACGAGCTCTGGGGCCAACGTCCTGACTTTC	CASSLGRTSSGANVLTF	few	TRBV7-6	TRBJ2-6	NA
TGTGCCAGCAGCCCAAGGACTAGCGGGTCTGGTGAGCAGTTCTTC	CASSPRTSGSGEQFF	NA	TRBV9	TRBJ2-1	TRBD2
TGTGCCTGGAAACCGGGACTAGCGGTCGGGGAGCTGTTTTTT	CAWKPGLAVGELFF	few	TRBV30	TRBJ2-2	TRBD2
TGTGCCAGCAGCCAAGGGGCAGGCACCCCCGGGGAGCTGTTTTTT	CASSQGAGTPGELFF	NA	TRBV14	TRBJ2-2	NA
TGTGCCAGCAGCCGCGTCGGCGGGACAGGGGCCGGGGAGCTGTTTTTT	CASSRVGGTGAGELFF	NA	TRBV11-2	TRBJ2-2	TRBD1
TGCAGCGCTAACGGTGGGAACACTGAAGCTTTCTTT	CSANGGNTEAFF	NA	TRBV29-1	TRBJ1-1	NA
TGTGCCAGTGGGGGACAGAACTACGAGCAGTACTTC	CASGGQNYEQYF	NA	TRBV19	TRBJ2-7	TRBD1
TGTGCCAGCAGCTTAAGTCCGGGACAGGGGGACGAGCAGTACTTC	CASSLSPGQGDEQYF	NA	TRBV7-3	TRBJ2-7	TRBD1
TGTGCCACCAGACCTCAACCGCGGTCGGGAGTGAGTAATGAGCAGTTCTTC	CATRPQPRSGVSNEQFF	NA	TRBV15	TRBJ2-1	NA
TGCGCCAGCAGCCAAGTTGTTACAGGGAAAGAGACCCAGTACTTC	CASSQVVTGKETQYF	few	TRBV4-1	TRBJ2-5	NA
TGTGCCAGCAGTCCCGCGGACAGGGTTCCGGCTGGGGCCAACGTCCTGACTTTC	CASSPADRVPAGANVLTF	few	TRBV28	TRBJ2-6	TRBD1
TGTGCCAGCTCACCTCAGGGGAACACCGGGGAGCTGTTTTTT	CASSPQGNTGELFF	NA	TRBV18	TRBJ2-2	NA
TGTGCCAGCAGTTTTCCGCCTCGGGATGGCTACACCTTC	CASSFPPRDGYTF	many	TRBV6-6	TRBJ1-2	NA
TGCGCCAGCAGCTTGCTCGGGAGTCAGGAGACCCAGTACTTC	CASSLLGSQETQYF	NA	TRBV5-1	TRBJ2-5	NA
TGTGCCAGCAGACAAGGACAGGGAAGCGAGGAAAAACTGTTTTTT	CASRQGQGSEEKLFF	NA	TRBV6-1	TRBJ1-4	TRBD1
TGTGCCAGCAGCTTATTAGCGGGAGATACGCAGTATTTT	CASSLLAGDTQYF	few	TRBV7-3	TRBJ2-3	TRBD2
TGTGCCACCCGGACTAGCTCCGGGGCCAACGTCCTGACTTTC	CATRTSSGANVLTF	NA	TRBV7-9	TRBJ2-6	TRBD2
TGTGCCAGCAGTGAGGGAGGACAACCCCGGGGAGATACGCAGTATTTT	CASSEGGQPRGDTQYF	NA	TRBV2	TRBJ2-3	NA
TGCAGTGCCCTACTAGCGTACGAGCAGTACTTC	CSALLAYEQYF	NA	TRBV20-1	TRBJ2-7	TRBD2
TGTGCCATCAGTCAGGGGGGAAACTATGGCTACACCTTC	CAISQGGNYGYTF	few	TRBV10-3	TRBJ1-2	TRBD1
TGTGCCAGCAGCGTGGGAACTAGCGGGAGGGAGACCCAGTACTTC	CASSVGTSGRETQYF	few	TRBV9	TRBJ2-5	TRBD2
TGCGCCAGCAGCGCAGGACAGGCCTACAATGAGCAGTTCTTC	CASSAGQAYNEQFF	NA	TRBV5-1	TRBJ2-1	TRBD1
TGTGCCACCAGCCGACTTGGCGGGCAGAATGAGCAGTTCTTC	CATSRLGGQNEQFF	NA	TRBV15	TRBJ2-1	NA
TGTGCCAGCAGTGTGACGGGACTAGGGTCGTTGTTTGAGCAGTTCTTC	CASSVTGLGSLFEQFF	NA	TRBV27	TRBJ2-1	TRBD2
TGTGCCAGCGCATCTAGCTCCTACAATGAGCAGTTCTTC	CASASSSYNEQFF	NA	TRBV6-6	TRBJ2-1	NA
TGTGCCAGCAGCCAACAGGACACAGATACGCAGTATTTT	CASSQQDTDTQYF	NA	TRBV7-2	TRBJ2-3	NA
TGTGCCAGCAGCAGAAGAAATAACTATGGCTACACCTTC	CASSRRNNYGYTF	once	TRBV27	TRBJ1-2	NA
TGTGCCAGCAGCTTGGGGTCTAGCGGGAGTAAGTATGAGCAGTTCTTC	CASSLGSSGSKYEQFF	NA	TRBV7-2	TRBJ2-1	TRBD2
TGTGCCACCAGCAGAGATCACTCTTACGCGAACACCGGGGAGCTGTTTTTT	CATSRDHSYANTGELFF	few	TRBV15	TRBJ2-2	NA
TGCGCCAGCAGCTTCGGGCAGGGCCCAGATACGCAGTATTTT	CASSFGQGPDTQYF	NA	TRBV5-1	TRBJ2-3	NA